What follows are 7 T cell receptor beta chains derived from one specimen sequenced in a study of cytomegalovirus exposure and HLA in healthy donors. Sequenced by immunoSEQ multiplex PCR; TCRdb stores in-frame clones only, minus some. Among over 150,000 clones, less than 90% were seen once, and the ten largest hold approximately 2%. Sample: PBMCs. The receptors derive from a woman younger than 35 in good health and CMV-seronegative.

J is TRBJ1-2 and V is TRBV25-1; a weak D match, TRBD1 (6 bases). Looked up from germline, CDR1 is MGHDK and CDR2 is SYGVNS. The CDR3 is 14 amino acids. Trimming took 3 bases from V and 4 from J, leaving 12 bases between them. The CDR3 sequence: CASSDGTQRYGYTF. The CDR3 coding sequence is TGTGCCAGCAGTGACGGGACACAGCGCTATGGCTACACCTTC.

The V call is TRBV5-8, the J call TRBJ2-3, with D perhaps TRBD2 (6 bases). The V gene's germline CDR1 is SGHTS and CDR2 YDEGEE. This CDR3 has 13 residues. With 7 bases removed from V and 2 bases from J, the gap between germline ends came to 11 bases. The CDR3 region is CASGRTFTDTQYF. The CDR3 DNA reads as TGTGCCAGCGGGAGGACTTTCACAGATACGCAGTATTTT.

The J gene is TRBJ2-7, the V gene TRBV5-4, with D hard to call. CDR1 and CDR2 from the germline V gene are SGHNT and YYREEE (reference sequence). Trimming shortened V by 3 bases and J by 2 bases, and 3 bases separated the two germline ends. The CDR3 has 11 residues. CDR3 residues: CASSSAYEQYF. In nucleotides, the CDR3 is TGTGCCAGCAGCTCCGCCTACGAGCAGTACTTC. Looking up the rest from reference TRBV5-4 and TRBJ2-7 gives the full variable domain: ETGVTQSPTHLIKTRGQQVTLRCSSQSGHNTVSWYQQALGQGPQFIFQYYREEENGRGNFPPRFSGLQFPNYSSELNVNALELDDSALYLCASSSAYEQYFGPGTRLTVT.

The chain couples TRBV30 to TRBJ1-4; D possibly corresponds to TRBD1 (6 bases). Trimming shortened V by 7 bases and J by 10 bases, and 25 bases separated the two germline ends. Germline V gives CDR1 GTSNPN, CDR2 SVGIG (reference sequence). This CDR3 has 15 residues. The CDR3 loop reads CAFARLTGTKGKLFF. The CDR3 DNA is TGTGCCTTTGCCCGCCTTACCGGGACAAAAGGAAAACTGTTTTTT. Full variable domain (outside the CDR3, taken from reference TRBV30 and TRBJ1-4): SQTIHQWPATLVQPVGSPLSLECTVEGTSNPNLYWYRQAAGRGLQLLFYSVGIGQISSEVPQNLSASRPQDRQFILSSKKLLLSDSGFYLCAFARLTGTKGKLFFGSGTQLSVL.

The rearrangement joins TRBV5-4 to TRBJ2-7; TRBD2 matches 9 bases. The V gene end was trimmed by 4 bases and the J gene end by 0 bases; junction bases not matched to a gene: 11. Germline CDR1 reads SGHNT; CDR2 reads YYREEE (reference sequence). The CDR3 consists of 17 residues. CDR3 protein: CASSAWGTSPRSYEQYF. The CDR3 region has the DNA TGTGCCAGCAGCGCATGGGGGACTAGCCCCCGCTCCTACGAGCAGTACTTC.

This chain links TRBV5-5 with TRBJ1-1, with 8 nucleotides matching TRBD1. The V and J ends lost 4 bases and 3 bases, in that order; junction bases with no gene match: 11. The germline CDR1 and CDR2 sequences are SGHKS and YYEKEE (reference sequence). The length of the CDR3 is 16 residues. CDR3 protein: CASSGGQGVGYTEAFF. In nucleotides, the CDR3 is TGTGCCAGCAGCGGCGGACAGGGTGTAGGGTACACTGAAGCTTTCTTT.

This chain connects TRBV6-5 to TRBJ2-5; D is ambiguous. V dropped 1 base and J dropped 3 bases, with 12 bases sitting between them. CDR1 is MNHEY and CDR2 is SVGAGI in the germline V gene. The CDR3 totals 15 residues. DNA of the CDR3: TGTGCCAGCAGTTACTGGCAGGCTGGCAAAGAGACCCAGTACTTC. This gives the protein CASSYWQAGKETQYF.